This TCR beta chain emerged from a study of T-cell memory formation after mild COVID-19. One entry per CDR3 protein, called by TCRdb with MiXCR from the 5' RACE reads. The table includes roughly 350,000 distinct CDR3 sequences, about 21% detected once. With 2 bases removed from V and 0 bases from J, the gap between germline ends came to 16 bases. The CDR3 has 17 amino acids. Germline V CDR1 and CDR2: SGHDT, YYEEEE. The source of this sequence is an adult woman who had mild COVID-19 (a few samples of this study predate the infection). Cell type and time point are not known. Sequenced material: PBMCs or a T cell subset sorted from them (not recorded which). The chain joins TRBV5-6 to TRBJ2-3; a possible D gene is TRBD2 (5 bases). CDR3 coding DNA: TGTGCCAGCAGCTTTGGACTCCTTACTACTAGCACAGATACGCAGTATTTT. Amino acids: CASSFGLLTTSTDTQYF.